The T cell receptor (beta chain) described here comes from a study of OX40 agonist ivuxolimab in advanced cancers. Study-wide background: Mean age about 60 years, range about 23 to 80; just over 80% male.

Produced via immunoSEQ multiplex PCR; TCRdb's table is partial and in-frame only. The sample carries tens of thousands of clones, 90% recorded once. The V end was cut by 4 bases, the J end by 5 bases, with 8 bases between. Germline V gene data show CDR1 as MNHNY and CDR2 as SVGAGI (reference sequence). There are 12 residues in the CDR3. This receptor was obtained from an adult with an advanced solid tumor such as melanoma, head and neck, liver or kidney cancer. The V gene is TRBV6-6, the J gene TRBJ2-5; possible D gene TRBD2, 6 bases. The specimen was CD4+ or CD8+ T cells sorted from blood, collected in a trial of the OX40 agonist ivuxolimab. CDR3 DNA: TGTGCCAGCAGTTGGGACTCCGAGACCCAGTACTTC. This codes for CASSWDSETQYF.